This T cell receptor (beta chain) was captured in a study of cytotoxic CD8 clonotypes in ibrutinib-treated CLL. The V gene lost 2 bases and the J gene lost 3 bases, with 5 bases spanning the gap. The CDR3 covers 11 residues. The germline CDR1 and CDR2 sequences are DFQATT and SNEGSKA (reference sequence). The study's findings and limits: Public clonotypes occurred uncommonly; on treatment, they contracted or remained stable.

Turning to this clone: Its antigen is currently unknown. The sample has other DNA sequences that encode this CDR3 too.

The protocol was immunoSEQ multiplex PCR, while the TCRdb copy is restricted to in-frame clones and leaves out a portion. The table records 330,000 or so clones, 67% of them present only once. The origin of this receptor is a human donor with chronic lymphocytic leukemia. The chain uses TRBV20-1 and TRBJ2-7; D ambiguous. The source was PBMCs, collected after 36 months of ibrutinib treatment. The CDR3 DNA reads TGCAGTGCTAGAAGGGACTACGAGCAGTACTTC. It encodes CSARRDYEQYF.